This T cell receptor beta chain emerged from a study of post-analysis software for immune sequencing data. Trimming at V came to 3 bases and at J to 6 bases, leaving 6 bases not matched to a gene. Germline V gene sequence: CDR1 DFQATT, CDR2 SNEGSKA (reference sequence). The CDR3 sequence is 13 residues long. Built from TCR beta cDNA, the libraries had unique molecular identifiers in them. Researchers reported roughly 0.5 million cDNA molecules coming from approximately 1 to 10 million T cells. TCRdb reanalysed the PCR reads using MiXCR and keeps one entry per CDR3 protein. The table has roughly 800,000 distinct CDR3 sequences, about 27% seen once. Study outcomes and limitations: Samples made in the same batch grouped tightly together by F measure. A handful of TRBV segments were significantly more frequent in patients than in controls. TRBV5-6, TRBV5-1 and TRBV20-1 were among these segments. Controls' normalized Chao1 diversity significantly exceeded that of multiple sclerosis patients.

Comment on this clonotype: No antigen is known for it.

The chain is built from TRBV20-1 and TRBJ2-7, with TRBD2 identical over 9 bases. This sequence originates from a girl aged 10-17 years with multiple sclerosis. The source material was blood. CDR3 nucleotides: TGCAGTGCTAGTGCGCTAGCGGGGACCGAGCAGTACTTC. It yields the protein CSASALAGTEQYF.